This TCR beta chain was profiled in a study of blood T cell repertoires in COVID-19. The CDR3 spans 14 residues. The V segment lost 7 bases and the J segment 5 bases; nucleotides outside the gene matches: 8. Germline V lookup: CDR1 SEHNR, CDR2 FQNEAQ (reference sequence). Participants' reported clinical history set cohort assignment. In the authors' workflow: Reference gene primer amplification gave estimated nucleated cell counts. Data came from immunoSEQ multiplex PCR; TCRdb stores just in-frame clones and leaves some out. D and trimming come from the DNA, and the V and J calls and clone size come from that table. The table has roughly 400,000 clones, nearly 90% seen once; the top ten hold around 2.1%.

The TCR was taken from a woman aged 40-49 years with acute COVID-19. The sequencing sample was made of PBMCs or T cells enriched from blood (not recorded which). The chain is built from TRBV7-9 and TRBJ1-1; 9 bases match TRBD1. CDR3 sequence (DNA): TGTGCCAGCACCCCAGACAGGGGGTGGACTGAAGCTTTCTTT. This translates into CASTPDRGWTEAFF.